A single sample is the source of the 27 T cell receptor beta chains below, sequenced in a study of shared clonotypes between healthy human individuals. TCRdb keeps only in-frame clones here, not all; method: immunoSEQ multiplex PCR. This table has about 1.4 million clones, around 97% appearing once. The source material was naive CD4+ T cells sorted from blood. Subset: CD45RA+ positively selected. Receptor source: a man younger than 45 in good health.

The CDR3 DNA sequence: TGTGCCAGCAGCACCGGAGAGCTCGAAAAACTGTTTTTT. Translated, it gives CASSTGELEKLFF. This chain uses TRBV5-4 with TRBJ1-4; D not certain. This CDR3 has 13 amino acids. Germline-derived CDR1 and CDR2 are SGHNT and YYREEE (reference sequence). V dropped 4 bases and J dropped 8 bases, with 12 bases sitting between them.

In the case of this clone: The same CDR3 also results from other DNA sequences found in this sample. The chain has TRBV9 and TRBJ1-3; a possible D gene is TRBD1 (6 bases). Germline CDR1 is SGDLS and CDR2 is YYNGEE. The CDR3 consists of 14 residues. Trimming removed 0 bases from V and 2 bases from J, with 6 bases in between. The CDR3 sequence: CASSVGTAGNTIYF. DNA of the CDR3: TGTGCCAGCAGCGTAGGGACAGCTGGAAACACCATATATTTT.

V usage is TRBV4-1 and J usage is TRBJ2-3; 7 bases map to TRBD1. The CDR3 has 17 amino acids. V lost 4 bases and J lost 3; bases outside the gene matches: 13. CDR1 MGHRA and CDR2 YSYEKL come from the germline V gene. The CDR3 region has the DNA TGCGCCAGCAGCCCAGACTCACAGGGGACCGTAACAGATACGCAGTATTTT. It is translated as CASSPDSQGTVTDTQYF.

This chain connects TRBV7-6 to TRBJ2-2; D is undetermined. Germline-derived CDR1 and CDR2 are SGHVS and FNYEAQ. Trimming removed 8 bases at V and 6 bases at J, with 16 bases between. The CDR3 runs 14 residues. CDR3 sequence reads: CASQVGHRAGELFF. The CDR3 region has the DNA TGTGCCAGCCAGGTGGGCCACCGAGCCGGGGAGCTGTTTTTT.

The chain combines TRBV5-6 with TRBJ2-2; possibly TRBD2 for D (5 bases). Germline CDR1 reads SGHDT; CDR2 reads YYEEEE. The CDR3 consists of 15 residues. Between the trimmed V and J ends, which lost 6 bases and 2 bases, there was a span of 14 bases. CDR3 sequence (DNA): TGTGCCAGCACCCTAGTTGGAGGCAACACCGGGGAGCTGTTTTTT. As protein: CASTLVGGNTGELFF.

The J gene is TRBJ1-1, the V gene TRBV7-3; 8 nucleotides line up with TRBD1. Per germline, CDR1 SGHTA and CDR2 FQGTGA. V was clipped by 4 bases and J by 6 bases; unmatched bases: 7. The length of the CDR3 is 14 residues. DNA of the CDR3: TGTGCCAGCAGCTCCCGACAGGGGAGTCCTGAAGCTTTCTTT. This sequence encodes CASSSRQGSPEAFF.

This chain links TRBV5-1 with TRBJ2-7; D is undetermined. Between the trimmed V and J ends, which lost 0 bases and 2 bases, there was a span of 9 bases. This CDR3 has 14 residues. CDR1 and CDR2 (germline): SGHRS, YFSETQ. The CDR3 loop reads CASSLGSVAYEQYF. The DNA for the CDR3 is TGCGCCAGCAGCTTGGGAAGTGTAGCCTACGAGCAGTACTTC.

V is TRBV5-1 and J is TRBJ2-7, with D possibly TRBD2 on 6 matching bases. The germline V gene encodes CDR1 SGHRS and CDR2 YFSETQ. The CDR3 is 12 residues long. V was cut by 7 bases and J by 3 bases, with 11 bases left in between. The DNA for the CDR3 is TGCGCCAGCCGCGGGGCAGTCTACGAGCAGTACTTC. It is translated as CASRGAVYEQYF. The whole variable domain, filled in from reference TRBV5-1 and TRBJ2-7, reads KAGVTQTPRYLIKTRGQQVTLSCSPISGHRSVSWYQQTPGQGLQFLFEYFSETQRNKGNFPGRFSGRQFSNSRSEMNVSTLELGDSALYLCASRGAVYEQYFGPGTRLTVT.

The chain employs TRBV28 and TRBJ2-2; the match to TRBD2 covers 14 bases. There are 19 residues in the CDR3. Losses at the gene ends were 0 bases for V and 9 bases for J; bases not matched to a gene: 12. Germline V gene sequence: CDR1 MDHEN, CDR2 SYDVKM. DNA for the CDR3: TGTGCCAGCAGTTTATGGGGACTAGCGGGAGAACGGCACCGGAGGGAGCTGTTTTTT. It encodes CASSLWGLAGERHRRELFF. Combining the CDR3 with reference TRBV28 and TRBJ2-2 gives the whole variable domain DVKVTQSSRYLVKRTGEKVFLECVQDMDHENMFWYRQDPGLGLRLIYFSYDVKMKEKGDIPEGYSVSREKKERFSLILESASTNQTSMYLCASSLWGLAGERHRRELFFGEGSRLTVL.

This clone was counted once. Other DNA sequences within the sample encode an identical CDR3. The chain uses TRBV5-1 and TRBJ2-6, with D hard to call. CDR1 and CDR2 (germline): SGHRS, YFSETQ. The CDR3 runs 15 residues. The germline V and J ends were trimmed by 4 bases and 0 bases, with 8 bases remaining between them. The CDR3 spells CASSLGISGANVLTF. CDR3 coding DNA: TGCGCCAGCAGCCTAGGTATCTCTGGGGCCAACGTCCTGACTTTC.

The V call is TRBV27, the J call TRBJ2-7; D uncertain. Trimming pared 4 bases from V and 0 bases from J, leaving 4 bases between. Germline CDR1 reads MNHEY; CDR2 reads SMNVEV (reference sequence). This CDR3 contains 12 residues. The CDR3 nucleotides are TGTGCCAGCAGTTCATACTCCTACGAGCAGTACTTC. It encodes CASSSYSYEQYF.

This chain uses TRBV4-3 with TRBJ1-2; possible D gene TRBD1, 5 bases. Per the germline V gene, CDR1 is LGHNA and CDR2 is YSLEER. The CDR3 contains 15 residues. The V end was cut by 1 base, the J end by 5 bases, with 14 bases between. The CDR3 spells CASSQGGRAPYGYTF. In DNA, the CDR3 is TGCGCCAGCAGCCAAGGGGGCAGGGCGCCGTATGGCTACACCTTC.

The chain couples TRBV5-1 to TRBJ2-5; D possibly corresponds to TRBD2 (5 bases). The CDR3 totals 16 residues. Deletions cut 1 base from V and 1 base from J, with 14 bases between. Germline CDR1 and CDR2: SGHRS and YFSETQ. The CDR3 spells CASSLNILSAQETQYF. In DNA, the CDR3 is TGCGCCAGCAGCTTGAATATACTTAGCGCCCAAGAGACCCAGTACTTC. Drawing the rest from reference TRBV5-1 and TRBJ2-5, the complete variable domain is KAGVTQTPRYLIKTRGQQVTLSCSPISGHRSVSWYQQTPGQGLQFLFEYFSETQRNKGNFPGRFSGRQFSNSRSEMNVSTLELGDSALYLCASSLNILSAQETQYFGPGTRLLVL.

This clone was seen a single time. The chain uses TRBV14 and TRBJ2-7; TRBD1 agrees at 9 bases. Per germline, CDR1 SGHDN and CDR2 FVKESK. With V trimmed by 2 bases and J by 2 bases, 1 base remained unmatched. The CDR3 runs to 14 residues. The chain's CDR3 is CASSQYRGPYEQYF. DNA for the CDR3: TGTGCCAGCAGCCAATACAGGGGGCCCTACGAGCAGTACTTC.

The chain couples TRBV7-9 to TRBJ2-3; TRBD2 aligns across 9 bases. CDR1 is SEHNR and CDR2 is FQNEAQ in the germline V gene (reference sequence). V lost 6 bases to trimming and J lost 2 bases; unmatched junction nucleotides: 6. The CDR3 contains 15 residues. CDR3 DNA: TGTGCCAGCAGGCAGACTAGCGGATCCACAGATACGCAGTATTTT. It yields the protein CASRQTSGSTDTQYF. Filled out from reference TRBV7-9 and TRBJ2-3, the complete variable domain reads DTGVSQNPRHKITKRGQNVTFRCDPISEHNRLYWYRQTLGQGPEFLTYFQNEAQLEKSRLLSDRFSAERPKGSFSTLEIQRTEQGDSAMYLCASRQTSGSTDTQYFGPGTRLTVL.

The chain carries TRBV11-2 and TRBJ2-5; 8 bases agree with TRBD1. V shed 5 bases, J shed 1 base, and the junction held 6 bases outside the gene matches. From germline, CDR1 is SGHAT and CDR2 FQNNGV. This CDR3 region has 15 residues. DNA for the CDR3: TGTGCCAGCAGCCGAGACAGGGGATCCCAAGAGACCCAGTACTTC. It is translated as CASSRDRGSQETQYF.

The V and J genes are TRBV11-2 and TRBJ2-1; 11 nucleotides line up with TRBD2. The ends lost 5 bases at V and 7 bases at J; junction bases unmatched: 7. The CDR3 is 15 residues long. Germline CDR1 is SGHAT and CDR2 is FQNNGV. The CDR3 reads CASSPWGLAANEQFF. The CDR3 DNA sequence: TGTGCCAGCAGCCCCTGGGGACTAGCGGCAAATGAGCAGTTCTTC.

The genes are TRBV2 and TRBJ2-1; 7 bases are shared with TRBD1. V lost 4 bases, J lost 5 bases, and 8 bases stayed unmatched. The germline V gene has CDR1 SNHLY and CDR2 FYNNEI. The CDR3 is made up of 15 amino acids. In nucleotides, the CDR3 is TGTGCCAGCAGTGCGGGCAGGGGGAATAACAATGAGCAGTTCTTC. Translation gives CASSAGRGNNNEQFF.

J is TRBJ2-2 and V is TRBV5-4; no definite D call. CDR3 size: 16 residues. With 4 bases removed from V and 2 bases from J, the gap between germline ends came to 15 bases. CDR1 SGHNT and CDR2 YYREEE come from the germline V gene (reference sequence). The DNA of the CDR3 is TGTGCCAGCAGCGAGAGTCGTGAGCGAAACACCGGGGAGCTGTTTTTT. Protein product: CASSESRERNTGELFF.

This rearrangement joins TRBV7-9 to TRBJ2-2; 9 nucleotides align to TRBD2. Germline values: CDR1 SEHNR, CDR2 FQNEAQ (reference sequence). The CDR3 is 16 residues long. J lost 5 bases, V lost 2 bases, and 6 bases had no gene match. CDR3 in DNA: TGTGCCAGCAGCTTAAAGCTAGCGGGGCGAACCGGGGAGCTGTTTTTT. Protein: CASSLKLAGRTGELFF.

J is TRBJ2-6 and V is TRBV5-4; TRBD2 might be the D (5 bases). Germline V gene lookup returns CDR1 SGHNT and CDR2 YYREEE (reference sequence). The CDR3 runs to 17 residues. V was cut by 4 bases and J by 0 bases, with 14 bases left in between. The CDR3 nucleotides are TGTGCCAGCAGCAGTGGACTGTTACACTCTGGGGCCAACGTCCTGACTTTC. Translated: CASSSGLLHSGANVLTF.

The chain uses TRBV4-1 and TRBJ2-1; TRBD1 aligns across 10 bases. Germline trimming cut 1 base from V and 7 bases from J; bases unmatched to any gene: 10. This CDR3 is built from 17 residues. The V gene's germline CDR1 is MGHRA and CDR2 YSYEKL. The CDR3 reads CASSQGVDRGRLNEQFF. The CDR3 region has the DNA TGCGCCAGCAGCCAAGGCGTCGACAGGGGGCGTTTGAATGAGCAGTTCTTC.

CDR3 DNA sequence: TGTGCCAGCAGTCCCCTCGGGGTGTACGAGCAGTACTTC. Protein product: CASSPLGVYEQYF. The V gene is TRBV27, the J gene TRBJ2-7, with D perhaps TRBD2 (5 bases). Trimming removed 5 bases from V and 4 bases from J, with 12 bases in between. The CDR3 totals 13 residues. The germline V gene has CDR1 MNHEY and CDR2 SMNVEV (reference sequence).

The chain carries TRBV5-4 and TRBJ1-4; TRBD1 matches 10 bases. Unmatched junction bases numbered 1, after V lost 0 bases and J lost 5 bases. CDR1 is SGHNT, CDR2 YYREEE, per germline (reference sequence). The CDR3 runs 15 residues. The CDR3 here is CASSLGDRGNEKLFF. The CDR3, as DNA: TGTGCCAGCAGCTTGGGGGACAGGGGAAATGAAAAACTGTTTTTT.

This clone was seen once. The chain links TRBV6-1 to TRBJ2-3; D is unclear. The CDR3 is 11 residues long. The germline V and J ends were trimmed by 10 bases and 6 bases, with 11 bases remaining between them. Germline V lookup: CDR1 MNHNS, CDR2 SASEGT. In DNA form, the CDR3 reads TGTGCCACTATCTTGGGGGATACGCAGTATTTT. As protein: CATILGDTQYF.

V gene TRBV6-5 combines with J gene TRBJ2-1, with 10 bases aligning to TRBD1. V shed 0 bases, J shed 6 bases, and the junction held 5 bases outside the gene matches. This CDR3 has 16 residues. Per the germline V gene, CDR1 is MNHEY and CDR2 is SVGAGI. CDR3 sequence reads: CASSYSRDRGRNEQFF. For the CDR3, the DNA is TGTGCCAGCAGTTACTCGCGAGACAGGGGGCGCAATGAGCAGTTCTTC.

The chain recombines TRBV11-2 with TRBJ1-2; D not resolved. The V gene lost 5 bases and the J gene lost 7 bases, with 20 bases spanning the gap. This CDR3 is built from 15 residues. Germline V gene sequence: CDR1 SGHAT, CDR2 FQNNGV. As DNA, the CDR3 is TGTGCCAGCAGCCATAACCCCGGATATTCACGTGGCTACACCTTC. Its translation: CASSHNPGYSRGYTF.